The entry below describes one T cell receptor beta chain. The CDR3 runs 20 residues. CDR1 is SGDLS and CDR2 is YYNGEE in the germline V gene. J was trimmed by 0 bases and V by 0 bases; bases with no gene match: 11. The record originates from a study of cytomegalovirus exposure and HLA in healthy donors. Primers for the PCR totalled 60 Vbeta and 13 Jbeta. This table comes from immunoSEQ multiplex PCR, and its TCRdb copy is limited to in-frame clones, with some not included. The sample lists about 89,000 clones, 67% occurring once. The sequenced sample consisted of PBMCs. The chain combines TRBV9 with TRBJ2-7; 14 positions match TRBD2. The receptor was isolated from a man aged 25-40 years in good health and CMV-seronegative. This CDR3 reads CASSVGSGTSGGILSYEQYF. DNA for the CDR3: TGTGCCAGCAGCGTAGGGTCGGGGACTAGCGGGGGAATACTCTCCTACGAGCAGTACTTC. The variable domain in full, completed from reference TRBV9 and TRBJ2-7, reads DSGVTQTPKHLITATGQRVTLRCSPRSGDLSVYWYQQSLDQGLQFLIQYYNGEERAKGNILERFSAQQFPDLHSELNLSSLELGDSALYFCASSVGSGTSGGILSYEQYFGPGTRLTVT.